The present T cell receptor (beta chain) was sequenced within a study of cytomegalovirus exposure and HLA in healthy donors. CDR3 length: 16 residues. Germline CDR1 reads SGHTA; CDR2 reads FQGNSA. J was trimmed by 9 bases and V by 2 bases; bases with no gene match: 12. In the PCR, 60 Vbeta and 13 Jbeta primers were used. Sequencing used immunoSEQ multiplex PCR; TCRdb keeps in-frame clones, though not all of them. This table has over 150,000 clones, more than 60% appearing once. The clonotype was recovered from a middle-aged man in good health and CMV-seronegative. V is TRBV7-2 and J is TRBJ2-7; TRBD2 aligns across 11 bases. Sequenced input: PBMCs. This CDR3 reads CASSLLGASGGSGQYF. CDR3 nucleotide sequence: TGTGCCAGCAGCTTATTAGGCGCTAGCGGGGGGTCCGGGCAGTACTTC.